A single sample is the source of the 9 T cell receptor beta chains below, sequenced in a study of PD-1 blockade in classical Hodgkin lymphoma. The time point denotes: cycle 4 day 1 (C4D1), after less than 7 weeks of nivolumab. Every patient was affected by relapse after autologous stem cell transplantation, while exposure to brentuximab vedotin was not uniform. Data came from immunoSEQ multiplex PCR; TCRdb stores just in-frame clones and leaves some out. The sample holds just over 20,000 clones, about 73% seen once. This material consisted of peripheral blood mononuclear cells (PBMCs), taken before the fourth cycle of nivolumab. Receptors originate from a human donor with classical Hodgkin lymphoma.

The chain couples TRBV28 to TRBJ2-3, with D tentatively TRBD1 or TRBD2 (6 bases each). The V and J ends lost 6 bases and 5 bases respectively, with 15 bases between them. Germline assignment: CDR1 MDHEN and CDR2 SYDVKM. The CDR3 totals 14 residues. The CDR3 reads CASSLQGGGDTQYF. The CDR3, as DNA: TGTGCCAGCAGCCTCCAAGGGGGAGGAGATACGCAGTATTTT.

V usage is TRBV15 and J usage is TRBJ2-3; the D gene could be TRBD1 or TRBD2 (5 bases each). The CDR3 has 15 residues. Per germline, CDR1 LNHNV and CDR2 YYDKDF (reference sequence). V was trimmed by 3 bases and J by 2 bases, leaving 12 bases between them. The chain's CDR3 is CATSSGTVNTDTQYF. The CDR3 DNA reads TGTGCCACCAGCAGCGGGACGGTAAACACAGATACGCAGTATTTT.

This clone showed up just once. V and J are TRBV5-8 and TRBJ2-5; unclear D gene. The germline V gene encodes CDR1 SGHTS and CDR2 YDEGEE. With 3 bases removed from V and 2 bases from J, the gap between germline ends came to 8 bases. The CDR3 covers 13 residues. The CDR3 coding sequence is TGTGCCAGCAGCTACCTCGTACAAGAGACCCAGTACTTC. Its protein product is CASSYLVQETQYF.

The CDR3 loop reads CASSLRGRGGETQYF. The DNA of the CDR3 is TGTGCCAGCAGTTTACGAGGGCGGGGGGGAGAGACCCAGTACTTC. The chain carries TRBV28 and TRBJ2-5; 9 nucleotides match TRBD2. The length of the CDR3 is 15 residues. In germline, CDR1 is MDHEN, CDR2 SYDVKM. The V gene end was trimmed by 2 bases and the J gene end by 4 bases; junction bases not matched to a gene: 5. Full variable domain (remainder filled in from reference TRBV28 and TRBJ2-5): DVKVTQSSRYLVKRTGEKVFLECVQDMDHENMFWYRQDPGLGLRLIYFSYDVKMKEKGDIPEGYSVSREKKERFSLILESASTNQTSMYLCASSLRGRGGETQYFGPGTRLLVL.

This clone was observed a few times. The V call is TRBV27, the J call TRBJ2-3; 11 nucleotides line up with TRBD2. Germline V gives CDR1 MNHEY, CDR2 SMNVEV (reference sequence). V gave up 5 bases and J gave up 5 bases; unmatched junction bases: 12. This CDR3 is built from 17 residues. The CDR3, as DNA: TGTGCCAGCAGTCCCCCCTATAGCGGGGGGGATGGAGATACGCAGTATTTT. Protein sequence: CASSPPYSGGDGDTQYF.

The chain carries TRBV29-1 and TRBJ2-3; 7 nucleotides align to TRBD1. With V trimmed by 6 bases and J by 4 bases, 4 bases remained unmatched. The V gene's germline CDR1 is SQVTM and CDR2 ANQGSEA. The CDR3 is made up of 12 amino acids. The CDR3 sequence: CSVVTGADTQYF. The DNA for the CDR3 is TGCAGCGTCGTCACAGGGGCAGATACGCAGTATTTT.

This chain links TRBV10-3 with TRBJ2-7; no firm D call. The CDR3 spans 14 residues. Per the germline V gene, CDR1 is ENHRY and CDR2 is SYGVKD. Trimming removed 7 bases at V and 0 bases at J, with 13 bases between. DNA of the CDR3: TGTGCCATCAAACCAACCCAGAGCTCCTACGAGCAGTACTTC. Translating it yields CAIKPTQSSYEQYF.

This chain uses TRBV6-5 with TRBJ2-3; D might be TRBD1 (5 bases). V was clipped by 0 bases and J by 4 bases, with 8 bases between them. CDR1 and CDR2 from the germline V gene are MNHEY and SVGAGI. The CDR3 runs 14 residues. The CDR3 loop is CASSYSGVADTQYF. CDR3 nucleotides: TGTGCCAGCAGTTACTCAGGGGTCGCAGATACGCAGTATTTT.

The CDR3: CASSLGVGTSTDTQYF. CDR3 sequence (DNA): TGTGCCAGCAGCTTAGGTGTGGGAACCAGCACAGATACGCAGTATTTT. The chain has TRBV11-2 and TRBJ2-3; no clear D. There are 16 residues in the CDR3. Deletions cut 1 base from V and 0 bases from J, with 11 bases between. CDR1 is SGHAT and CDR2 is FQNNGV in the germline V gene.